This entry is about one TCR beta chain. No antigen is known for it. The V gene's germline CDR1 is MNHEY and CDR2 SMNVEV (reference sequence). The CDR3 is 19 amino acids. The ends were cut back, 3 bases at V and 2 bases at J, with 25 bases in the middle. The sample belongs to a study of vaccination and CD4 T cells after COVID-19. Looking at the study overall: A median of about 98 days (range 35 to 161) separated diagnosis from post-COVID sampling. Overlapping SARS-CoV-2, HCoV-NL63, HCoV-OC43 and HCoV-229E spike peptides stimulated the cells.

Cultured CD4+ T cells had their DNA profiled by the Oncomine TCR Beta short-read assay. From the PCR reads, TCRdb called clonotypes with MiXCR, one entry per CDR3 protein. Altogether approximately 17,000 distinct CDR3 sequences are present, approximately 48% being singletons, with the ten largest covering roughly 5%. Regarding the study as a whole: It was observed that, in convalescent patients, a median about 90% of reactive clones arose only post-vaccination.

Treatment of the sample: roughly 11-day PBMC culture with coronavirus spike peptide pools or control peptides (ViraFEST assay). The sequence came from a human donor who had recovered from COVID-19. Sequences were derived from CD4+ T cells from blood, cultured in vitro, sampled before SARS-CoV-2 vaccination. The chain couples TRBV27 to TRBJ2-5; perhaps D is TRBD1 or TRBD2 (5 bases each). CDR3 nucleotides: TGTGCCAGCAGTTTTCTGGTGACGCCCGGGACGGCAAAACAAGAGACCCAGTACTTC. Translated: CASSFLVTPGTAKQETQYF.